The 11 T cell receptor beta chains below were found in one sample sequenced in a study of blood T cell repertoires in COVID-19. TCRdb's copy holds only in-frame clones and misses some; the assay was immunoSEQ multiplex PCR. The table has under 300,000 clones, more than 70% seen once. Sequenced: peripheral blood. These TCRs come from a woman in her 40s who had recovered from COVID-19.

The V gene is TRBV9, the J gene TRBJ1-4; D gene uncertain. In germline, CDR1 is SGDLS, CDR2 YYNGEE. The CDR3 is 17 amino acids. Trimming removed 4 bases at V and 0 bases at J, with 16 bases between. Here the CDR3 reads CASSPHFVSATNEKLFF. The DNA of the CDR3 is TGTGCCAGCAGCCCCCATTTCGTGTCGGCAACTAATGAAAAACTGTTTTTT.

The CDR3 DNA reads TGTGCCTGGAGTACCGGGACTAGCAGATCGAATGAGCAGTTCTTC. The encoded protein is CAWSTGTSRSNEQFF. The chain carries TRBV30 and TRBJ2-1, with 9 nucleotides matching TRBD2. Germline V gene lookup returns CDR1 GTSNPN and CDR2 SVGIG (reference sequence). V lost 2 bases and J lost 7; bases outside the gene matches: 9. This CDR3 region has 15 residues.

The chain employs TRBV6-2 or TRBV6-3 and TRBJ2-4, with a possible D match to TRBD1 (5 bases). The V gene's germline CDR1 is MNHEY and CDR2 SVGEGT. V dropped 1 base and J dropped 3 bases, with 16 bases sitting between them. CDR3 size: 17 residues. The CDR3, as DNA: TGTGCCAGCAGTTACTTCAGGGATAGTGTAGGCAAAAACATTCAGTACTTC. Its protein product is CASSYFRDSVGKNIQYF.

The V and J genes are TRBV4-2 and TRBJ2-2; 9 nucleotides agree with TRBD2. V was clipped by 3 bases and J by 4 bases; unmatched bases: 9. The germline gives CDR1 LGHNA, CDR2 YNFKEQ. The CDR3 spans 17 residues. The chain's CDR3 is CASSHGEAGGVTGELFF. CDR3 nucleotide sequence: TGTGCCAGCAGCCATGGGGAGGCGGGAGGGGTCACCGGGGAGCTGTTTTTT.

The chain couples TRBV30 to TRBJ1-1, with TRBD1 as a possible D gene (5 bases). Germline V gene lookup returns CDR1 GTSNPN and CDR2 SVGIG (reference sequence). This CDR3 is built from 15 residues. V was shortened by 0 bases and J by 4 bases, with 15 bases between the two germline ends. Here the CDR3 DNA reads TGTGCCTGGAGTGTAGATTGGCAGGGTGGCACTGAAGCTTTCTTT. Its translation: CAWSVDWQGGTEAFF.

The rearrangement uses TRBV19 and TRBJ1-2, with D possibly matching TRBD1 (6 bases). Germline V lookup: CDR1 LNHDA, CDR2 SQIVND (reference sequence). Trimming pared 7 bases from V and 4 bases from J, leaving 13 bases between. The length of the CDR3 is 13 residues. CDR3 DNA: TGTGCCAGTATCCCCACAGGGCGCTATGGCTACACCTTC. This encodes CASIPTGRYGYTF.

The chain joins TRBV29-1 to TRBJ1-1, with 7 nucleotides matching TRBD1. This CDR3 is built from 14 residues. Per germline, CDR1 SQVTM and CDR2 ANQGSEA. The CDR3 protein is CTVGQAGLGTEAFF. In DNA, the CDR3 is TGCACCGTCGGACAGGCCGGGTTGGGCACTGAAGCTTTCTTT.

This chain connects TRBV6-6 to TRBJ1-2; TRBD1 agrees at 8 bases. V was clipped by 4 bases and J by 6 bases; unmatched bases: 7. Germline CDR1 MNHNY, CDR2 SVGAGI (reference sequence). The CDR3 is made up of 14 amino acids. The CDR3 sequence is CASSSTLTGDGYTF. CDR3 nucleotides: TGTGCCAGCAGTTCAACCCTGACAGGGGATGGCTACACCTTC.

The V and J genes are TRBV5-1 and TRBJ2-3, with a weak D call TRBD2 (7 bases). V was clipped by 4 bases and J by 7 bases, with 22 bases between them. Per the germline V gene, CDR1 is SGHRS and CDR2 is YFSETQ. The CDR3 totals 16 residues. The chain's CDR3 is CASSIQLAGATNTQYF. The DNA for the CDR3 is TGCGCCAGCAGCATCCAACTGGCGGGGGCCACGAATACGCAGTATTTT.

The chain couples TRBV30 to TRBJ1-3, with D hard to call. Germline V CDR1 and CDR2: GTSNPN, SVGIG (reference sequence). The CDR3 sequence is 14 residues long. The V end was cut by 3 bases, the J end by 0 bases, with 9 bases between. The CDR3 bases are TGTGCCTGGAGAATACCCAGCTCTGGAAACACCATATATTTT. It encodes CAWRIPSSGNTIYF.

V and J are TRBV6-2 or TRBV6-3 and TRBJ1-2, with 9 bases matching TRBD1. This CDR3 has 14 amino acids. V lost 6 bases and J lost 7; bases outside the gene matches: 9. Germline V gene data show CDR1 as MNHEY and CDR2 as SVGEGT. The CDR3 sequence: CASSPDRGVRGYTF. The CDR3 nucleotides read TGTGCCAGCAGCCCGGACAGGGGAGTGCGTGGCTACACCTTC.